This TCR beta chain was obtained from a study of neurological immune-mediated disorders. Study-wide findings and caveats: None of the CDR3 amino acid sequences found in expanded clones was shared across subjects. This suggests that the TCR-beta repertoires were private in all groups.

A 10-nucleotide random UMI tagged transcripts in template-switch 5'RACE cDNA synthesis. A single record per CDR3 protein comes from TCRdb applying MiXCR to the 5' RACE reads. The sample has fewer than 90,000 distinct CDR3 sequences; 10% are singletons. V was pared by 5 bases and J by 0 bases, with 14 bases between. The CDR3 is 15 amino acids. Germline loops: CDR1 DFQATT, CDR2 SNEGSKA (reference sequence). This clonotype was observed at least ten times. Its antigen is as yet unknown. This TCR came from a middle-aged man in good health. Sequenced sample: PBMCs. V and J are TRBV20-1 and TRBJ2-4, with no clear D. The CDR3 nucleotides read TGCAGTGCTTCCAGACCTCAGGCAGCCAAAAACATTCAGTACTTC. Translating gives CSASRPQAAKNIQYF.